The clone carrying this T cell receptor (beta chain) occurred many times. RNA transcripts yielded amplified TCR beta CDR3 regions. An opening RT-PCR round employed HTBI primers and preceded a second-round multiplex PCR. TCRdb re-called the multiplex PCR reads through MiXCR, storing one row per CDR3 protein. The sample consists of about 500,000 distinct CDR3 sequences, 14% of them appearing once. The sample is drawn from a study of Graves' ophthalmopathy and Graves' hyperthyroidism. V lost 4 bases, J lost 5 bases, and 12 bases lay in between. Germline V gene sequence: CDR1 MDHEN, CDR2 SYDVKM. The CDR3 spans 13 residues.

The chain recombines TRBV28 with TRBJ2-7; D may match TRBD1 or TRBD2 (6 bases each). The sequence was collected from a woman aged 30 to 39 with Graves' ophthalmopathy. The sequenced sample was blood. DNA of the CDR3: TGTGCCAGCAGTTCCGGGGGCGGAAACGAGCAGTACTTC. Translated: CASSSGGGNEQYF.